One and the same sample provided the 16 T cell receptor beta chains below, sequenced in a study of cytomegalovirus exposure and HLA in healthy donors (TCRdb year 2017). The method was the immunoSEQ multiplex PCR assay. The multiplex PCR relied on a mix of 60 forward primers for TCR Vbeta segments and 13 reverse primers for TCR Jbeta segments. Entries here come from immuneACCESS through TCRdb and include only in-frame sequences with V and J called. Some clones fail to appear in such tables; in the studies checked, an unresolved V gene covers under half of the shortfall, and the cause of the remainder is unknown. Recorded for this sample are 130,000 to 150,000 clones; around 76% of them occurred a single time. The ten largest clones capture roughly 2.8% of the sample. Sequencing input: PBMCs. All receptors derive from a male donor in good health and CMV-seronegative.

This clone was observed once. CDR3 DNA: TGTGCCAGCAGCCTACGACAGGGGAGCACTGAAGCTTTCTTT. Its translation is CASSLRQGSTEAFF. This chain links TRBV27 with TRBJ1-1, with 8 nucleotides matching TRBD1. The CDR3 is 14 residues long. The ends lost 6 bases at V and 4 bases at J; junction bases unmatched: 7. In germline, CDR1 is MNHEY, CDR2 SMNVEV (reference sequence).

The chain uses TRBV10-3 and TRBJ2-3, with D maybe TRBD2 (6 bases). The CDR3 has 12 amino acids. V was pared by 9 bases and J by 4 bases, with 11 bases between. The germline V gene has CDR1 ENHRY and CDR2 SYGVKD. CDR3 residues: CAIGTLPDTQYF. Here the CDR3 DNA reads TGTGCCATAGGGACTCTTCCAGATACGCAGTATTTT.

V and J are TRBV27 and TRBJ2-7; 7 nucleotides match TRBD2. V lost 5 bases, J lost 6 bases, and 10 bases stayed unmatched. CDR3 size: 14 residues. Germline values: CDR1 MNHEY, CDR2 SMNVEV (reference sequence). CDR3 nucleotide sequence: TGTGCCAGCAGTCCGACTAGCCCAACTACCGAGCAGTACTTC. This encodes CASSPTSPTTEQYF.

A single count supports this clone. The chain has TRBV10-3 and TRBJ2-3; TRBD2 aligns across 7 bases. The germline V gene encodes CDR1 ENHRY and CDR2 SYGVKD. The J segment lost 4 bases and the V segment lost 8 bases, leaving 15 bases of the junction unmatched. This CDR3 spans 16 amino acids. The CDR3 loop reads CAIAPRAGRGADTQYF. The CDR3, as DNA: TGTGCCATCGCACCGAGAGCGGGGAGGGGCGCAGATACGCAGTATTTT.

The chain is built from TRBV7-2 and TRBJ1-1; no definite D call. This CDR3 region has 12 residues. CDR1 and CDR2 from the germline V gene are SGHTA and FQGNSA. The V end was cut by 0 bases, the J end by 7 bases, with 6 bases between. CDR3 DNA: TGTGCCAGCAGCTTAGCGTTCCGTGAAGCTTTCTTT. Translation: CASSLAFREAFF.

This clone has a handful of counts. The CDR3 reads CASSSNRARDSVHEQFF. CDR3 DNA: TGTGCCAGCAGCTCGAATAGGGCCCGGGACAGTGTCCATGAGCAGTTCTTC. V is TRBV7-9 and J is TRBJ2-1; 7 nucleotides match TRBD1. This CDR3 is built from 17 residues. Germline V lookup: CDR1 SEHNR, CDR2 FQNEAQ (reference sequence). Unmatched junction bases numbered 17, after V lost 4 bases and J lost 8 bases.

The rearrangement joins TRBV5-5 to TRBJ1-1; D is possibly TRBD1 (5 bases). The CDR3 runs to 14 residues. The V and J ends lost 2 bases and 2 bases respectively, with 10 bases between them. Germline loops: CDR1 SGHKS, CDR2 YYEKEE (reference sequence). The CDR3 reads CASSFRTYNTEAFF. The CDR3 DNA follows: TGTGCCAGCAGCTTCAGGACATATAACACTGAAGCTTTCTTT.

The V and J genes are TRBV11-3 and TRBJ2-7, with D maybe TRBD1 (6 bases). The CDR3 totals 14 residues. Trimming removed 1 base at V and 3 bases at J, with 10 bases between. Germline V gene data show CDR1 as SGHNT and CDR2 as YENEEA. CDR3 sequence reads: CASSLAGTNYEQYF. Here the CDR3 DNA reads TGTGCCAGCAGCTTAGCAGGGACAAACTACGAGCAGTACTTC.

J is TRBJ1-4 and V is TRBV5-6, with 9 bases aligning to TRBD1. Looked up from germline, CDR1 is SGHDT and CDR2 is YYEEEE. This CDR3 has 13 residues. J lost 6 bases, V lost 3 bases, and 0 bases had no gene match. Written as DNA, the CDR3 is TGTGCCAGCAGCTGGGACAGGGATGAAAAACTGTTTTTT. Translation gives CASSWDRDEKLFF.

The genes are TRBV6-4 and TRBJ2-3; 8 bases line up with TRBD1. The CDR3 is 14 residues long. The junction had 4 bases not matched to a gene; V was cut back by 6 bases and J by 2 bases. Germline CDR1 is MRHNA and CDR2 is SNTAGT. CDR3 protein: CASSDRGITDTQYF. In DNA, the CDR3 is TGTGCCAGCAGCGACAGGGGTATCACAGATACGCAGTATTTT.

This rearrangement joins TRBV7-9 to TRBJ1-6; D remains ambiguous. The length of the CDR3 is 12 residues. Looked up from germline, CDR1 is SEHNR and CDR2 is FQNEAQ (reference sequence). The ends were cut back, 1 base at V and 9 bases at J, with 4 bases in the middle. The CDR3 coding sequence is TGTGCCAGCAGCTTAGGGAGTTCACCCCTCCACTTT. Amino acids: CASSLGSSPLHF. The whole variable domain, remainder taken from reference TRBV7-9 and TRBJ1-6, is DTGVSQNPRHKITKRGQNVTFRCDPISEHNRLYWYRQTLGQGPEFLTYFQNEAQLEKSRLLSDRFSAERPKGSFSTLEIQRTEQGDSAMYLCASSLGSSPLHFGNGTRLTVT.

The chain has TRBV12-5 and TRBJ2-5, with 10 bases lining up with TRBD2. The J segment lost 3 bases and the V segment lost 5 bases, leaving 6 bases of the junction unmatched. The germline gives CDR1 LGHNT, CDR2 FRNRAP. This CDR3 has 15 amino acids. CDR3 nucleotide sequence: TGTGCTAGTGGTCCTCAGCGGGAGGGGAAAGAGACCCAGTACTTC. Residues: CASGPQREGKETQYF.

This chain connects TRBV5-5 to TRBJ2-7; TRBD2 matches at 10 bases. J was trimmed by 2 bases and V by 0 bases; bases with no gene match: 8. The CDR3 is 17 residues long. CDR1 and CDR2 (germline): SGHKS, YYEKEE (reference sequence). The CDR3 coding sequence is TGTGCCAGCAGCTTGGCCCCCACAGCGGGAGGGCCCTACGAGCAGTACTTC. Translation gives CASSLAPTAGGPYEQYF.

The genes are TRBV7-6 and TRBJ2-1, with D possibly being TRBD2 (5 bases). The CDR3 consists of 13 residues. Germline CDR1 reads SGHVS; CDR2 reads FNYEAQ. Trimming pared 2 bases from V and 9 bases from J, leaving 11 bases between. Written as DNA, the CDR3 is TGTGCCAGCAGCTTATACGAGGGAGTTGAGCAGTTCTTC. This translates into CASSLYEGVEQFF.

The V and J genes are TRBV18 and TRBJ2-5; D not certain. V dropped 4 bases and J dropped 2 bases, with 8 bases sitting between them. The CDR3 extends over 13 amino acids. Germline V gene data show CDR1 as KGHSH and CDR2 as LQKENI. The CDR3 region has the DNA TGTGCCAGCTCACAATTCTTTCAAGAGACCCAGTACTTC. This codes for CASSQFFQETQYF.

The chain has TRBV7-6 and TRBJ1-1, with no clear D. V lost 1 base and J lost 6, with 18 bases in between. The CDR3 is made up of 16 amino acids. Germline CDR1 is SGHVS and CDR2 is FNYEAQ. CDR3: CASSLVGSGGGPEAFF. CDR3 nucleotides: TGTGCCAGCAGCTTAGTGGGATCTGGAGGAGGGCCTGAAGCTTTCTTT.